This T cell receptor (beta chain) was observed in a study of blood T cells in healthy people across ages. The sample providers were healthy Caucasian people from Russia, aged roughly 6 to 95. Worth noting for this clonotype: Its antigen is unknown.

Germline lookup yields CDR1 SNHLY and CDR2 FYNNEI. Trimming cost V 4 bases and J 6 bases; bases outside gene matches: 5. The CDR3 is 13 amino acids. A sample-barcoded 5' primer and a J-beta primer mix were used in a second PCR of roughly 6 to 11 cycles. MiXCR, run by TCRdb on the 5' RACE reads, gives a single entry per CDR3 protein. The sample yields about 970,000 distinct CDR3 sequences, roughly 51% seen once. The study's findings and limits: Fewer expanded clones and more diversity marked long-lived versus aged donors. Strong correlation existed between TCR beta diversity and naive T cell percentage. With age, beta diversity per million T cells declined roughly linearly, significantly by 40.

The sequenced sample consisted of blood. The TCR originated in an older woman in good health. V is TRBV2 and J is TRBJ1-2, with TRBD1 matching 7 bases. The CDR3: CASSARGRDGYTF. The CDR3, as DNA: TGTGCCAGCAGTGCAAGGGGGCGAGATGGCTACACCTTC.